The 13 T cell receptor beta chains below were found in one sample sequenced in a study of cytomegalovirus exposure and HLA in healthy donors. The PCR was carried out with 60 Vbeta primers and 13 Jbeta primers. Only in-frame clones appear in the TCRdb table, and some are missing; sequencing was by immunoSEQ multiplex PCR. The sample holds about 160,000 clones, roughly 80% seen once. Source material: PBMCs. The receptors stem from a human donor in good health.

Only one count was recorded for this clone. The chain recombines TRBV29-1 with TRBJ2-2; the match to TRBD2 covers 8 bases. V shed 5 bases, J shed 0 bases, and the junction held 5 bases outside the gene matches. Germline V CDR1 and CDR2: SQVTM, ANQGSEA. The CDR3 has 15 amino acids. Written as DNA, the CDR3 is TGCAGCGTTACCGGGACTAGATCGAACACCGGGGAGCTGTTTTTT. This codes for CSVTGTRSNTGELFF.

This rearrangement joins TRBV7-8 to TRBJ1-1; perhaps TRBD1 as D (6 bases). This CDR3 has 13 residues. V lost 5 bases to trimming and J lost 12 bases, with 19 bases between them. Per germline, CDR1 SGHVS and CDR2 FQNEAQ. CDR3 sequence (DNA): TGTGCCAGCAGCCCGGAACGCAGGGGAGGGACTTTCTTT. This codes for CASSPERRGGTFF.

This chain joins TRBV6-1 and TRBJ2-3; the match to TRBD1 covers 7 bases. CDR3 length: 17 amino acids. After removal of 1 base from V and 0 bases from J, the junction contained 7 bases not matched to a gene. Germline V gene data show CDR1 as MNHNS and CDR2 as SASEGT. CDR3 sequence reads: CASSEDQTGLSTDTQYF. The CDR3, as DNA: TGTGCCAGCAGTGAAGATCAGACAGGGCTGAGCACAGATACGCAGTATTTT.

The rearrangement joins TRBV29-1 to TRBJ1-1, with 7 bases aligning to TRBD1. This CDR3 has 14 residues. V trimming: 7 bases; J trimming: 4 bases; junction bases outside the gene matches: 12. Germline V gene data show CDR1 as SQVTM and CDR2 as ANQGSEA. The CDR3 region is CSADRQGMATEAFF. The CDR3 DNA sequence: TGCAGCGCCGATAGACAGGGAATGGCCACTGAAGCTTTCTTT.

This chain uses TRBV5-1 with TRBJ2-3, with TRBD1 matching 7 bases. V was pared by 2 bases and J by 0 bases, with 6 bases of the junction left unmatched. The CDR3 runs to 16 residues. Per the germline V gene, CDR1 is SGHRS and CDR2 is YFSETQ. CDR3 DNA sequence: TGCGCCAGCAGCTTATGGACAGGCGATAGCACAGATACGCAGTATTTT. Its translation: CASSLWTGDSTDTQYF.

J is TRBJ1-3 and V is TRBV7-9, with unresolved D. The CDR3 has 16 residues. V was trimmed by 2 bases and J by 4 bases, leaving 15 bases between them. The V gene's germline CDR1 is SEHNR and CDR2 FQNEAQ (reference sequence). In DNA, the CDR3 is TGTGCCAGCAGCTTAAGGCGGGAGTCTGAAGGAAACACCATATATTTT. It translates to CASSLRRESEGNTIYF.

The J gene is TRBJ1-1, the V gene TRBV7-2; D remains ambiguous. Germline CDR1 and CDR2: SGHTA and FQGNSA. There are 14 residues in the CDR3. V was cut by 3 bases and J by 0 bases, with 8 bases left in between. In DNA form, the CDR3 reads TGTGCCAGCAGCTTCTTAGTCCTGAACACTGAAGCTTTCTTT. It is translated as CASSFLVLNTEAFF.

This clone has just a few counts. Written as DNA, the CDR3 is TGCGCCAGCAGCCATGGGACAGGGGATACTGAAGCTTTCTTT. This encodes CASSHGTGDTEAFF. J is TRBJ1-1 and V is TRBV4-3; 10 positions agree with TRBD1. Trimming removed 3 bases from V and 5 bases from J; junction bases left unmatched: 3. This CDR3 has 14 amino acids. Germline V CDR1 and CDR2: LGHNA, YSLEER.

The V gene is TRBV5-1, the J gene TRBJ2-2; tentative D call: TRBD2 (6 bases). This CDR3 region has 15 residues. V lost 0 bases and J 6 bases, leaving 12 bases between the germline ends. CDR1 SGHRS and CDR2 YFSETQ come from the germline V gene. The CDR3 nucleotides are TGCGCCAGCAGCTTGGATTTTTCGGGGGCCGGGGAGCTGTTTTTT. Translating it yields CASSLDFSGAGELFF.

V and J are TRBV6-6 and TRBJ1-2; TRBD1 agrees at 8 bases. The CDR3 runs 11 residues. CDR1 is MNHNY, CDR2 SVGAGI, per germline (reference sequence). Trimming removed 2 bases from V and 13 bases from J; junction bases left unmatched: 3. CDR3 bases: TGTGCCAGCAGTTACAGGACAGGGCCCACCTTC. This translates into CASSYRTGPTF.

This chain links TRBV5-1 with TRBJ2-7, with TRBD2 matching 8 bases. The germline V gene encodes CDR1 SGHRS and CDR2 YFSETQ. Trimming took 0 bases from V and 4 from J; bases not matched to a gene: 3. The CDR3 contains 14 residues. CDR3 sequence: CASSLEGLAYEQYF. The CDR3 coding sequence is TGCGCCAGCAGCTTGGAAGGACTAGCTTACGAGCAGTACTTC. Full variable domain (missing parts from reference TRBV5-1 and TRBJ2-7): KAGVTQTPRYLIKTRGQQVTLSCSPISGHRSVSWYQQTPGQGLQFLFEYFSETQRNKGNFPGRFSGRQFSNSRSEMNVSTLELGDSALYLCASSLEGLAYEQYFGPGTRLTVT.

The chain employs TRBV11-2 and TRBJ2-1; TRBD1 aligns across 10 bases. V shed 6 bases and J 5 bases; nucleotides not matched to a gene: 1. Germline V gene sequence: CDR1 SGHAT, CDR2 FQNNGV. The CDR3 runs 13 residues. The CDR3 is CASRGQGNNEQFF. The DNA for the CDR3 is TGTGCCAGCAGGGGACAGGGGAACAATGAGCAGTTCTTC.

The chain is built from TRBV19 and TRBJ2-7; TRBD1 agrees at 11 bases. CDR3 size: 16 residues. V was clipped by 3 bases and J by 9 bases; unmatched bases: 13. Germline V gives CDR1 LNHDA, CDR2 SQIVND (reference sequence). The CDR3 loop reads CASSIKPGQGAPRQYF. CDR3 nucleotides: TGTGCCAGTAGTATCAAGCCCGGACAGGGGGCGCCAAGGCAGTACTTC.